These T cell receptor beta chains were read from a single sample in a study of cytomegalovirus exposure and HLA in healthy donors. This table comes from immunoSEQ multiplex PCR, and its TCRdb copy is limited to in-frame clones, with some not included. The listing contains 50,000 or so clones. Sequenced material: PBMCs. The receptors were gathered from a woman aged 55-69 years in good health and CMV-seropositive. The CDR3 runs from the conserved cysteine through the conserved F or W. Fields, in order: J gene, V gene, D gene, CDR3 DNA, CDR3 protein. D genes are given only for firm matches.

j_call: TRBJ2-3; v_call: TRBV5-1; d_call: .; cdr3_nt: TGCGCCAGCAGCTTGGTTGAGGATACGCAGTATTTT; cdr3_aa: CASSLVEDTQYF
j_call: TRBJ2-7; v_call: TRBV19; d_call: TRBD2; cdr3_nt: TGTGCCAGTAGTAGCACCTCCGGGACTAGCCTACGCTCCTACGAGCAGTACTTC; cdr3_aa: CASSSTSGTSLRSYEQYF
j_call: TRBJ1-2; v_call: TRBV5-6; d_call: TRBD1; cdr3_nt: TGTGCCAGCAGCTTGATTCAGGGGGCAATGCGCTACACCTTC; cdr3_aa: CASSLIQGAMRYTF
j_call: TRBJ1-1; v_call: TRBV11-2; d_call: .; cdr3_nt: TGTGCCAGCAGCTTACAGGGCCTTAACACTGAAGCTTTCTTT; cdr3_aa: CASSLQGLNTEAFF
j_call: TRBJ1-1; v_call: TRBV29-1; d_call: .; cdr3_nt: TGCAGCGTTGAAGGATTGGACCGACTAGACACTGAAGCTTTCTTT; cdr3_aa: CSVEGLDRLDTEAFF
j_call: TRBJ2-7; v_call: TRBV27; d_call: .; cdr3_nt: TGTGCCAGCAGTTTACATCCCTACCTAGCCGAGCAGTACTTC; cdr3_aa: CASSLHPYLAEQYF
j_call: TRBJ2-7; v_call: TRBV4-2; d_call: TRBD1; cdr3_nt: TGTGCCAGCAGCCAAGAGGGACAGGGGGGCGCCTACGAGCAGTACTTC; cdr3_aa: CASSQEGQGGAYEQYF
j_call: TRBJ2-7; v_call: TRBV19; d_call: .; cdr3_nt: TGTGCCAGTAGTATAACATTTATACAGACCTACGAGCAGTACTTC; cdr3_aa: CASSITFIQTYEQYF
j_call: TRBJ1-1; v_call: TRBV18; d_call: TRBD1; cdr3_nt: TGTGCCAGCTCACAACAGGGGGCATTTTATCCTGAAGATTTCTTT; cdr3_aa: CASSQQGAFYPEDFF
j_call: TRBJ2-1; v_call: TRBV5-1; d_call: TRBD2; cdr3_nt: TGCGCCAGCAACCGCGGGGGGGCGGGTTACAATGAGCAGTTCTTC; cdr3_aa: CASNRGGAGYNEQFF
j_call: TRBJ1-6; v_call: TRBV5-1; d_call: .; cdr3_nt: TGCGCCAGCAGCTTGGATCATAGCTCCTATAATTCACCCCTCCACTTT; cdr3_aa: CASSLDHSSYNSPLHF
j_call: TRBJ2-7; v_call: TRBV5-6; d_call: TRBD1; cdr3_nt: TGTGCCAGCAGCTCCGGACAGGGGGCCTTTATCTTC; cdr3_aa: CASSSGQGAFIF
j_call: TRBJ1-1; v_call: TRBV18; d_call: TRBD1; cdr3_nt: TGTGCCAGCGCTCTCTTCTCGGGACAGACGGACACTGAAGCTTTCTTT; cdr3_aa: CASALFSGQTDTEAFF
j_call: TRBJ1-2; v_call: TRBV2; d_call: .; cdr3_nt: TGTGCCAGCAGTGAAGTCGAGGTCGGCTATGGCTACACCTTC; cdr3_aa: CASSEVEVGYGYTF
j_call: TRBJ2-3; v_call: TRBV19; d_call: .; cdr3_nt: TGTGCCAGTAGTATGAGCCTCGGCGGGGACGGCACCACAGATACGCAGTATTTT; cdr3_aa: CASSMSLGGDGTTDTQYF
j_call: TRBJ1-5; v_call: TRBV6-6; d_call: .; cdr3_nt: TGTGCCAGGGAGCAGGGAATCCATCAGCCCCAGCATTTT; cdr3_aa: CAREQGIHQPQHF
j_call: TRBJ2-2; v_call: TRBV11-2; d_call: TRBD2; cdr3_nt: TGTGCCAGCAGCTTTCGGATAGCGGGGGGTTTGGCCGGGGAGCTGTTTTTT; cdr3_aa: CASSFRIAGGLAGELFF
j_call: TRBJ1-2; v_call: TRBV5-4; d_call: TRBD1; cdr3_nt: TGTGCCAGCAGCTTGGAGCCGGGACAGGGGCTCCTCTATGGCTACACCTTC; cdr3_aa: CASSLEPGQGLLYGYTF
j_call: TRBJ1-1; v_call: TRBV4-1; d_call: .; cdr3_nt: TGCGCCAGCAGCCAAGGACATACAGGGAGCACTGAAGCTTTCTTT; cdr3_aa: CASSQGHTGSTEAFF
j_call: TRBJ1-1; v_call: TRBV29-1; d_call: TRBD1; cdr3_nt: TGCAGCATTCACAGGGGGAACACTGAAGCTTTCTTT; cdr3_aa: CSIHRGNTEAFF
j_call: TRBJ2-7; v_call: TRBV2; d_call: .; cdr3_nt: TGTGCCAGCAGTGATTGGGACTCCACGATCTCCGAGCAGTACTTC; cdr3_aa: CASSDWDSTISEQYF
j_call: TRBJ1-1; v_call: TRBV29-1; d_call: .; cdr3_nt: TGCAGCGTTGGGGGCCAGGTAAACACTGAAGCTTTCTTT; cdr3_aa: CSVGGQVNTEAFF
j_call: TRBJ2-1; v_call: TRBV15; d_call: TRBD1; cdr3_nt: TGTGCCACCAGCGGGGGACAGGGTTCCTACAATGAGCAGTTCTTC; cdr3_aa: CATSGGQGSYNEQFF
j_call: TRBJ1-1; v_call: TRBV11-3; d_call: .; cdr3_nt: TGTGCCAGCAGCCTCCGAGGTGAAGCTTTCTTT; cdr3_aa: CASSLRGEAFF
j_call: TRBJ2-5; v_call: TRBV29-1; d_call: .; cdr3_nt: TGCAGCGCCGGCCCAGGCGCTGAGACCCAGTACTTC; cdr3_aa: CSAGPGAETQYF
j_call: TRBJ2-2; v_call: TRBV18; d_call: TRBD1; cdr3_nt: TGTGCCAGCTCCCCCGGGACAGGGAGCACCGGGGAGCTGTTTTTT; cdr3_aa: CASSPGTGSTGELFF
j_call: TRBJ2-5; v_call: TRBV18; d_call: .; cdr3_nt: TGTGCCAGCTCGCCGGCGGAGGACCAAGAGACCCAGTACTTC; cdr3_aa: CASSPAEDQETQYF
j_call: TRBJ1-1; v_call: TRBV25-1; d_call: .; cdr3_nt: TGTGCCAGCAGTGAGCCAGGGGCTAGGGGAACTGAAGCTTTCTTT; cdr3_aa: CASSEPGARGTEAFF
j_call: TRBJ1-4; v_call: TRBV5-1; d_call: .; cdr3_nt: TGCGCCAGCAGCCCAACACAGGGTACAGCTAATGAAAAACTGTTTTTT; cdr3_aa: CASSPTQGTANEKLFF
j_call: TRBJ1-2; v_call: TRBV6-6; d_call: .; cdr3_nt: TGTGCCAGCAGTTACCTCTCGCAGGTAGATAACTATGGCTACACCTTC; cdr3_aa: CASSYLSQVDNYGYTF
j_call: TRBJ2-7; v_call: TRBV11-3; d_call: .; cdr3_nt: TGTGCCAGCAGCCTCGCCCCGGGGGGCGCGCACCCCTACGAGCAGTACTTC; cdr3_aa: CASSLAPGGAHPYEQYF
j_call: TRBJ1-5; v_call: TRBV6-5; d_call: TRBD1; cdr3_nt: TGTGCCAGCAGTTCACAGGGGGCTGGCAATCAGCCCCAGCATTTT; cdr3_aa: CASSSQGAGNQPQHF
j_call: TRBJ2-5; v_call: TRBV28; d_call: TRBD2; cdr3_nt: TGTGCCAGCAGTTTAGAAATGGCTAGCGGGGGCGGGGAGACCCAGTACTTC; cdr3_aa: CASSLEMASGGGETQYF
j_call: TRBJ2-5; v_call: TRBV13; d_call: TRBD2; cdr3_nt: TGTGCCAGCAGCTCCGGGACTAGTAGGGAGACCCAGTACTTC; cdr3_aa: CASSSGTSRETQYF
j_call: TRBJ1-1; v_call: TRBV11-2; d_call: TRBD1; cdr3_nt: TGTGCCAGCAGCTTTCCGACAGGGTGGAACACTGAAGCTTTCTTT; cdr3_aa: CASSFPTGWNTEAFF
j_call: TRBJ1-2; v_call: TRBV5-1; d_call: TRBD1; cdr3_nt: TGCGCCAGCAGCTTGGGGTATTCGACTGACAGGGATTCTTATGGCTACACCTTC; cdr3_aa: CASSLGYSTDRDSYGYTF
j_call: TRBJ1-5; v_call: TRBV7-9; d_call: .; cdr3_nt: TGTGCCAGCAGCTCCCATCCCCAGGGACCCCAGCATTTT; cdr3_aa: CASSSHPQGPQHF
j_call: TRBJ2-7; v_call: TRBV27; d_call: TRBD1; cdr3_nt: TGTGCCAGCAGTTTAGCAGGGGGCATCTACGAGCAGTACTTC; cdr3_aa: CASSLAGGIYEQYF
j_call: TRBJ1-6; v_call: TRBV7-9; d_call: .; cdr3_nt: TGTGCCAGCAGGGGGGGGAATGGAAATTCACCCCTCCACTTT; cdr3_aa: CASRGGNGNSPLHF
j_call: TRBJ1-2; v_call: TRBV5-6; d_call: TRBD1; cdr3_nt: TGTGCCAGCAGCGCCGGACAGGGCTATGGCTACACCTTC; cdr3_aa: CASSAGQGYGYTF
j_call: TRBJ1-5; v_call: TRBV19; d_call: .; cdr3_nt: TGTGCCAGTAGTATGATAGGGGTATACGATCAGCCCCAGCATTTT; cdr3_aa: CASSMIGVYDQPQHF
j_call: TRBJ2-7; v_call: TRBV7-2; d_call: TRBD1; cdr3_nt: TGTGCCAGCAGTGATGGACAGGCCGGCTCCTACGAGCAGTACTTC; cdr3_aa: CASSDGQAGSYEQYF
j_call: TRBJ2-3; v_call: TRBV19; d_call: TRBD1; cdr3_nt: TGTGCCAGTAGTGCAACAGGGGTGGGGACAGATACGCAGTATTTT; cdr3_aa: CASSATGVGTDTQYF
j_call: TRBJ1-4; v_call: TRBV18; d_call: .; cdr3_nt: TGTGCCAGCTCACCACCCGGGAGGGGGGGTGAAAAACTGTTTTTT; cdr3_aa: CASSPPGRGGEKLFF
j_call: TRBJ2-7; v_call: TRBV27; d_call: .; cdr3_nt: TGTGCCAGCAGTCAACAGACAGGCTTCACCGAGCAGTACTTC; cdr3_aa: CASSQQTGFTEQYF
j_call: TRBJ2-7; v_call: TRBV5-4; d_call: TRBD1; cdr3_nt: TGTGCCAGCAGCCCCCGGGACAGGGGGTACGAGCAGTACTTC; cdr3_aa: CASSPRDRGYEQYF
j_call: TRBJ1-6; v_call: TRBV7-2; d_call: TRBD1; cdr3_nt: TGTGCCAGCAGCCCGCGGGACAGATTAACACCCCTCCACTTT; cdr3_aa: CASSPRDRLTPLHF
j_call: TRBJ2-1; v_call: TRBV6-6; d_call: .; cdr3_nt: TGTGCCAGCCCCAGCGGGTTAGGTGAGCAGTTCTTC; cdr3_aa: CASPSGLGEQFF
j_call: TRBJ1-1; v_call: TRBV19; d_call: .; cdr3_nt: TGTGCCTCCCGAAAGGGGGTTGGGGACACTGAAGCTTTCTTT; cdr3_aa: CASRKGVGDTEAFF
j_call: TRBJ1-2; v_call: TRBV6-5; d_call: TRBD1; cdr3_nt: TGTGCCAGCAGTTACTCCACAGGGGCCTTTAACTATGGCTACACCTTC; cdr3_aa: CASSYSTGAFNYGYTF
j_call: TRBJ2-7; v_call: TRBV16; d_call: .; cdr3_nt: TGTGCCAGCAGCCAATTCGACAGGTACGAGCAGTACTTC; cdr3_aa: CASSQFDRYEQYF
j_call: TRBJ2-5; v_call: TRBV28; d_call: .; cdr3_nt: TGTGCCGGGGGGAGGGAGACCCAGTACTTC; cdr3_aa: CAGGRETQYF
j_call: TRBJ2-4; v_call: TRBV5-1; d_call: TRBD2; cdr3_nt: TGCGCCAGCAGCTGGGCCATTCTCGGGGGGACAGCCAAAAACATTCAGTACTTC; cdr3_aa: CASSWAILGGTAKNIQYF
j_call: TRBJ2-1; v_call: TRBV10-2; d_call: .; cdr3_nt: TGCGCCAGCAGTGAGTCTGGCGGGGTGTACAATGAGCAGTTCTTC; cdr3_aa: CASSESGGVYNEQFF
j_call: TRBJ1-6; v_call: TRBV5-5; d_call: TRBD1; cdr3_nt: TGTGCCAGCAGTTATCTAGACAGGGATAATTCACCCCTCCACTTT; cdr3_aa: CASSYLDRDNSPLHF